The rows below give T cell receptor beta chains drawn from one sample of a study of T cell repertoires in cytomegalovirus infection. No antigen has been identified for these receptors. TCRdb fed the reads into MiXCR, producing one record per CDR3 protein. Of about 68,000 distinct CDR3 sequences listed, about 23% are singletons. Sequencing input: PBMCs, sequenced either directly or after in vitro stimulation (not recorded which). The receptors originated from a human donor in good health (CMV status not recorded). Some clones in this sample may be carry-over from other donors' samples. Both conserved end residues are part of each CDR3. The D gene is left open where the match is weak. Only part of the rows carry a size: once, few, many, or a class if the clone is expanded.

j_call v_call d_call clone_size cdr3_nt cdr3_aa
TRBJ2-1 TRBV20-1 NA NA TGCAGTGCTAGAGATAATCCCCAGGCCGTGTGGCATGAGCAGTTCTTC CSARDNPQAVWHEQFF
TRBJ1-5 TRBV6-5 NA NA TGTGCCAGCAGTTACCTCCAGGACCAGCCCCAGCATTTT CASSYLQDQPQHF
TRBJ2-7 TRBV7-9 NA many TGTGCCAGCAGCTTACAGAGGACTTCCTTCTACGAGCAGTACTTC CASSLQRTSFYEQYF
TRBJ1-5 TRBV15 NA NA TGTGCCACCAGCAGAGTGCAGGGGACTCAGCCCCAGCATTTT CATSRVQGTQPQHF
TRBJ2-7 TRBV15 NA NA TGTGCCACCAGCAGGATCCCCAGTTACGAGCAGTACTTC CATSRIPSYEQYF
TRBJ1-6 TRBV12-3/TRBV12-4 NA few TGTGCCAGCAGTTTGCTGGGTTGGGATTCACCCCTCCACTTT CASSLLGWDSPLHF
TRBJ1-1 TRBV6-6 NA medium-sized TGTGCCAGCCTCAAAAAGGTGAACACTGAAGCTTTCTTT CASLKKVNTEAFF
TRBJ1-3 TRBV19 NA NA TGTGCCAGTACCACCCTCGTGGGGAACACCATATATTTT CASTTLVGNTIYF
TRBJ2-1 TRBV4-1 TRBD2 many TGCGCCAGCAGCCAAGAAAAACTAGCGGGTTACAATGAGCAGTTCTTC CASSQEKLAGYNEQFF
TRBJ2-1 TRBV27 NA NA TGTGCCAGCAGTTCCCCACACCCGGGACTTGCCTACAATGAGCAGTTCTTC CASSSPHPGLAYNEQFF
TRBJ2-1 TRBV6-5 TRBD2 few TGTGCCAGCAGTTACCGACTAGCGGGTGACAATGAGCAGTTCTTC CASSYRLAGDNEQFF
TRBJ1-1 TRBV11-2 NA NA TGTGCCAGCAGCGTCGATCTGAACACTGAAGCTTTCTTT CASSVDLNTEAFF
TRBJ1-6 TRBV28 NA NA TGTGCCAGCCGGACGGTTAATTCACCCCTCCACTTT CASRTVNSPLHF
TRBJ2-1 TRBV25-1 TRBD2 few TGTGCCAGCAGTGTGTGGCGGGAGGGCCAAGTTCCTTGGGAGCAGTTCTTC CASSVWREGQVPWEQFF
TRBJ1-1 TRBV7-2 NA few TGTGCCAGCAGCTTTTCCCTCACTGAAGCTTTCTTT CASSFSLTEAFF
TRBJ1-2 TRBV5-1 NA few TGCGCCAGCAGCTTGGACCGGACTACTAACTATGGCTACACCTTC CASSLDRTTNYGYTF
TRBJ1-6 TRBV5-1 NA NA TGCGCCAGCAGCGACAGAGGACCCCTCCACTTT CASSDRGPLHF
TRBJ2-7 TRBV7-2 NA NA TGTGCCAGCAGCTTAGGGCCCGATGCGGGGCAGTACTTC CASSLGPDAGQYF
TRBJ2-7 TRBV11-1 TRBD1 NA TGTGCCAGCAGCTCCGGGACAGGTCTTATCTACGAGCAGTACTTC CASSSGTGLIYEQYF
TRBJ1-1 TRBV28 NA many TGTGCCACCCGACAGTTCGGAGACACTGAAGCTTTCTTT CATRQFGDTEAFF
TRBJ2-7 TRBV5-5 NA once TGTGCCAGCAGCCGGGCGGGCTACGAGCAGTACTTC CASSRAGYEQYF
TRBJ2-1 TRBV7-2 NA few TGTGCCAGCAGCTTCGACAGGCAAAACAATGAGCAGTTCTTC CASSFDRQNNEQFF
TRBJ1-1 TRBV6-6 NA NA TGTGCCAGCAGTAACAGGGCGGGGGATTCTGAAGCTTTCTTT CASSNRAGDSEAFF
TRBJ2-1 TRBV27 TRBD2 few TGTGCCAGCAGTTCTCTTTTAACGAGTCCCGGGACTAGCGACGTATCCTACAATGAGCAGTTCTTC CASSSLLTSPGTSDVSYNEQFF
TRBJ1-2 TRBV24-1 NA NA TGTGCCACCAGTGACCTGGACAGCAACTATGGCTACACCTTC CATSDLDSNYGYTF
TRBJ2-2 TRBV6-2/TRBV6-3 NA few TGTGCCAGCAGCACTCTTTACCCTACAGGGTTAGAAGGGCACACCGGGGAGCTGTTTTTT CASSTLYPTGLEGHTGELFF
TRBJ1-6 TRBV7-2 NA many TGTGCCAGCAGCTTACCCGCTTTGGGGGTAGATAATTCACCCCTCCACTTT CASSLPALGVDNSPLHF
TRBJ1-1 TRBV2 NA few TGTGCCAGCAGTCAGGACCTGGCTGAAGCTTTCTTT CASSQDLAEAFF